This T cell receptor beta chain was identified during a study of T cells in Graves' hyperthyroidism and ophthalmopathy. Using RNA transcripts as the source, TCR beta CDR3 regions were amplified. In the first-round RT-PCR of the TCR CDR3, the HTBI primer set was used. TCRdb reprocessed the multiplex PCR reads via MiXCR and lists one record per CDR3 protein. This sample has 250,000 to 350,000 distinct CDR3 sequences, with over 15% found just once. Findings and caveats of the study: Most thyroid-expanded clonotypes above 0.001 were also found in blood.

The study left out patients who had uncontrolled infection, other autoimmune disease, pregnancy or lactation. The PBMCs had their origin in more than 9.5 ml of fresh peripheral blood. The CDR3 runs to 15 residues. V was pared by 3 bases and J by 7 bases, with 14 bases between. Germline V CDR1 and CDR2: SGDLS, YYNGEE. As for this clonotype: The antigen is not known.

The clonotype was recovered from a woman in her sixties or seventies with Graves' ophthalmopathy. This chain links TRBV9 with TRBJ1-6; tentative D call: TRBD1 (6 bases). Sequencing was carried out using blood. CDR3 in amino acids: CASSGGGAMNSPLHF. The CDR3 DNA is TGTGCCAGCAGCGGGGGGGGGGCGATGAATTCACCCCTCCACTTT. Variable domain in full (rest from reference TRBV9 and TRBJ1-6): DSGVTQTPKHLITATGQRVTLRCSPRSGDLSVYWYQQSLDQGLQFLIQYYNGEERAKGNILERFSAQQFPDLHSELNLSSLELGDSALYFCASSGGGAMNSPLHFGNGTRLTVT.